This T cell receptor (beta chain) was documented in a study of radiotherapy plus CTLA-4 blockade in lung cancer. Study details: Patients showed objective responses in approximately 17% of cases and disease control in around 30%. Overall study findings and caveats: In blood, TCR clones derived from the tumor expanded after radiotherapy plus ipilimumab.

With respect to this clone: Its antigen is not known.

Clones were sequenced by immunoSEQ multiplex PCR, and TCRdb holds only the in-frame ones, with some missing. The repertoire holds some 60,000 clones, with 77% as singletons. The receptor was isolated from a human donor with non-small cell lung cancer who had a partial response to radiotherapy plus ipilimumab. Sequenced material: peripheral blood, taken from a patient treated with radiotherapy plus ipilimumab.

The chain's CDR3 is CASSSTSGGYTGELFF. The DNA for the CDR3 is TGTGCCAGCAGCTCGACTAGCGGGGGTTACACCGGGGAGCTGTTTTTT. The chain combines TRBV11-3 with TRBJ2-2, with 12 bases identical to TRBD2. CDR3 length: 16 amino acids. The V and J ends lost 4 bases and 3 bases, in that order; junction bases with no gene match: 3. Germline assignment: CDR1 SGHNT and CDR2 YENEEA.